The clone carrying this T cell receptor (beta chain) was detected a few times. The data stem from a study of blood T cell repertoires in COVID-19. Overall study context: COVID-19 samples collected from the United States, Italy and Spain covered acute and convalescent phases.

CDR1 and CDR2 (germline): SGHKS, YYEKEE (reference sequence). V was clipped by 1 base and J by 3 bases, with 13 bases between them. The CDR3 loop spans 15 amino acids. As handled by the study authors: Nucleated cell counts were estimated from reference gene primer amplification. Assay used: immunoSEQ multiplex PCR; TCRdb lists only in-frame clones, some missing. V and J calls and clone size are given by that table; D and trimming were obtained from the DNA. The sample records 150,000 or so clones, 65% to 85% being singletons. The chain has TRBV5-5 and TRBJ1-2; a weak D match, TRBD1 (6 bases). Input material: peripheral blood. The receptor's source is a man between 60 and 75 years old with active or convalescent COVID-19. CDR3 protein: CASSLQGRGDYGYTF. CDR3 DNA: TGTGCCAGCAGCTTGCAGGGGCGAGGGGACTATGGCTACACCTTC.